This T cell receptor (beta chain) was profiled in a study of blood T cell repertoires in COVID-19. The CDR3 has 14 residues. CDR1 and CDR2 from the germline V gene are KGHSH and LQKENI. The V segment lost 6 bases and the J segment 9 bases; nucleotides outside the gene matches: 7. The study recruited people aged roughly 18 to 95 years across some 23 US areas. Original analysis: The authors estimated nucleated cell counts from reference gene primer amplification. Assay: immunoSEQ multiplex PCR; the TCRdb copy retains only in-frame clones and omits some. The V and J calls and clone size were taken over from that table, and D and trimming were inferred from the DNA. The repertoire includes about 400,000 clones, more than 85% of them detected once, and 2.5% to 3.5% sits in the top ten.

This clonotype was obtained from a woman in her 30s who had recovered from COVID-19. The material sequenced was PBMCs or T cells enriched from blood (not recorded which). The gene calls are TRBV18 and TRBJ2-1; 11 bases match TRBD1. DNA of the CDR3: TGTGCCAGCTCTTCGGACAGGGGGCGCGGTGAGCAGTTCTTC. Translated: CASSSDRGRGEQFF.